This is a list of T cell receptor beta chains from one sample in a study of cytomegalovirus exposure and HLA in healthy donors. Sequenced by immunoSEQ multiplex PCR; TCRdb stores in-frame clones only, minus some. The sample includes 54,000 or so clones, around three fifths of them seen just once. Sequencing used PBMCs. These TCRs come from a human donor in good health. Both conserved end residues are part of each CDR3. A D gene is named only where the DNA matches it firmly. The size entry is marked missing in some rows and otherwise reads once, few, many or a size class.

>TRBV4-3|.|TRBJ2-7|TRBD1
CASSQGTGVTYEQYF
TGCGCCAGCAGCCAGGGGACAGGGGTTACCTACGAGCAGTACTTC
>TRBV30|.|TRBJ1-5|.
CAWSGEAGGSNQPQHF
TGTGCCTGGAGTGGTGAAGCTGGGGGGAGCAATCAGCCCCAGCATTTT
>TRBV18|.|TRBJ1-1|.
CASSPLDRNTEAFF
TGTGCCAGCTCGCCTCTCGACAGGAACACTGAAGCTTTCTTT
>TRBV28|.|TRBJ1-6|.
CANPPRQGGSPLHF
TGTGCCAACCCACCTAGGCAGGGTGGTTCACCCCTCCACTTT
>TRBV9|.|TRBJ2-5|TRBD1
CASSVGELTGGLRETQYF
TGTGCCAGCAGCGTAGGAGAACTGACAGGGGGCCTCCGGGAGACCCAGTACTTC
>TRBV9|few|TRBJ2-3|TRBD2
CASSGSGGDTDTQYF
TGTGCCAGCAGCGGGAGCGGGGGGGACACAGATACGCAGTATTTT
>TRBV5-1|.|TRBJ2-7|TRBD2
CASSLASGGTSGREQYF
TGCGCCAGCAGCTTGGCTTCCGGAGGGACTAGCGGGCGGGAGCAGTACTTC
>TRBV19|.|TRBJ2-7|TRBD1
CASSNPSGTESSYEQYF
TGTGCCAGTAGTAACCCCTCCGGGACAGAAAGCTCCTACGAGCAGTACTTC
>TRBV6-5|.|TRBJ2-2|.
CASREALGTGELFF
TGTGCCAGCAGGGAGGCCCTAGGAACCGGGGAGCTGTTTTTT
>TRBV7-6|few|TRBJ2-7|TRBD1
CASSTPRGQHSYEQYF
TGTGCCAGCAGCACGCCCCGGGGACAGCACTCCTACGAGCAGTACTTC
>TRBV9|.|TRBJ1-6|TRBD1
CASSATGSSYNSPLHF
TGTGCCAGCAGCGCGACAGGGAGCTCCTATAATTCACCCCTCCACTTT
>TRBV4-3|.|TRBJ2-7|.
CASSQDLAGAGEQYF
TGCGCCAGCAGCCAAGATTTGGCAGGGGCAGGGGAGCAGTACTTC
>TRBV5-6|.|TRBJ1-1|.
CASSLGWGDEAFF
TGTGCCAGCAGCTTGGGGTGGGGGGATGAAGCTTTCTTT
>TRBV2|few|TRBJ2-3|.
CASSEETTTDTQYF
TGTGCCAGCAGTGAAGAGACTACCACAGATACGCAGTATTTT
>TRBV6-1|.|TRBJ1-6|.
CASSEGWGGSPLHF
TGTGCCAGCAGTGAGGGTTGGGGCGGTTCACCCCTCCACTTT
>TRBV5-4|.|TRBJ2-4|TRBD2
CASSPAGGRDIQYF
TGTGCCAGCAGCCCGGCGGGGGGGCGGGACATTCAGTACTTC
>TRBV20-1|.|TRBJ2-3|.
CSATSTDTQYF
TGCAGTGCCACTAGCACAGATACGCAGTATTTT
>TRBV7-8|few|TRBJ2-7|TRBD2
CASSLAGLAGFSYEQYF
TGTGCCAGCAGCTTAGCAGGGCTAGCGGGGTTCTCCTACGAGCAGTACTTC
>TRBV5-4|.|TRBJ1-2|.
CASSLDGGYGYTF
TGTGCCAGCAGCTTGGACGGGGGCTATGGCTACACCTTC
>TRBV5-4|.|TRBJ2-6|TRBD2
CASSQTGTSGGAGANVLTF
TGTGCCAGCAGCCAGACCGGGACTAGCGGGGGGGCGGGGGCCAACGTCCTGACTTTC
>TRBV6-5|.|TRBJ1-2|.
CASSRRENYGYTF
TGTGCCAGCAGTCGCAGGGAAAACTATGGCTACACCTTC
>TRBV5-1|few|TRBJ1-2|TRBD1
CASSLDRGGGYTF
TGCGCCAGCAGCTTGGACAGGGGCGGTGGCTACACCTTC
>TRBV27|.|TRBJ2-7|TRBD1
CASSGQGYEQYF
TGTGCCAGCAGTGGACAGGGGTACGAGCAGTACTTC
>TRBV7-3|.|TRBJ2-3|.
CASSLQGLGADTQYF
TGTGCCAGCAGCTTACAGGGACTGGGTGCAGATACGCAGTATTTT
>TRBV7-9|many|TRBJ2-7|.
CASSLADLQSYEQYF
TGTGCCAGCAGCTTAGCAGATTTGCAGTCCTACGAGCAGTACTTC
>TRBV7-2|.|TRBJ1-6|.
CASSANPPGSGSPLHF
TGTGCCAGCAGCGCCAACCCCCCCGGAAGCGGTTCACCCCTCCACTTT
>TRBV15|.|TRBJ1-2|.
CATSRDSGVGGYPF
TGTGCCACCAGCAGAGATTCCGGGGTCGGCGGCTACCCCTTC
>TRBV7-2|.|TRBJ2-7|.
CASSFRPGFSYEQYF
TGTGCCAGCAGCTTCCGTCCGGGTTTCTCCTACGAGCAGTACTTC
>TRBV5-1|.|TRBJ1-2|.
CASSFFVRLRAGVDGYTF
TGCGCCAGCAGCTTTTTTGTCCGCCTCAGGGCAGGCGTCGATGGCTACACCTTC
>TRBV6-1|.|TRBJ1-2|.
CASSEFKGGGYTF
TGTGCCAGCAGTGAATTTAAGGGCGGGGGCTACACCTTC
>TRBV27|.|TRBJ1-6|TRBD1
CASSSRDRVFSPLHF
TGTGCCAGCAGTTCACGGGACAGGGTTTTTTCACCCCTCCACTTT
>TRBV19|.|TRBJ1-5|.
CASRTSMQGGQPQHF
TGTGCCAGTAGGACTTCAATGCAGGGAGGGCAGCCCCAGCATTTT
>TRBV28|.|TRBJ1-1|.
CASSILTGPTEAFF
TGTGCCAGCAGTATCTTAACAGGACCAACTGAAGCTTTCTTT
>TRBV5-6|.|TRBJ2-5|.
CASSFDYQETQYF
TGTGCCAGCAGCTTCGACTATCAAGAGACCCAGTACTTC
>TRBV4-1|.|TRBJ1-5|.
CARWTDSNQPQHF
TGCGCCAGATGGACAGACAGCAATCAGCCCCAGCATTTT
>TRBV5-1|.|TRBJ2-2|.
CASSSRLSGTGELFF
TGCGCCAGCAGTTCCAGACTCTCGGGGACCGGGGAGCTGTTTTTT
>TRBV14|once|TRBJ2-2|.
CASSQEPSVRTGELFF
TGTGCCAGCAGCCAAGAACCTTCGGTACGCACCGGGGAGCTGTTTTTT
>TRBV4-1|few|TRBJ2-1|.
CASSQARGQRGEQFF
TGCGCCAGCAGCCAAGCGCGGGGGCAAAGGGGTGAGCAGTTCTTC
>TRBV6-5|.|TRBJ2-7|TRBD2
CASKVDGGKGEQYF
TGTGCCAGCAAGGTGGACGGGGGGAAGGGCGAGCAGTACTTC
>TRBV7-9|.|TRBJ1-2|.
CASSRQADYGYTF
TGTGCCAGCAGCCGCCAGGCAGACTATGGCTACACCTTC
>TRBV9|.|TRBJ2-1|TRBD1
CASTERGQANNEQFF
TGTGCCAGCACCGAAAGGGGGCAGGCCAACAATGAGCAGTTCTTC
>TRBV7-9|.|TRBJ1-1|.
CASSRAGGGTETEAFF
TGTGCCAGCAGCCGAGCCGGGGGGGGGACGGAGACTGAAGCTTTCTTT
>TRBV6-1|once|TRBJ1-2|.
CASNSGVGYTF
TGTGCCAGCAATTCAGGGGTTGGCTACACCTTC
>TRBV30|once|TRBJ1-5|TRBD1
CAWSAGTGGQPQHF
TGTGCCTGGAGTGCCGGGACAGGGGGTCAGCCCCAGCATTTT
>TRBV5-1|.|TRBJ1-2|.
CASSSQGSGYTF
TGCGCCAGCAGCTCCCAGGGGTCTGGCTACACCTTC
>TRBV19|.|TRBJ2-6|.
CASSIHGQWQTF
TGTGCCAGTAGTATACATGGACAGTGGCAGACTTTC
>TRBV6-5|.|TRBJ2-6|.
CASSSPATGANVLTF
TGTGCCAGCAGTTCGCCTGCAACAGGGGCCAACGTCCTGACTTTC
>TRBV6-6|few|TRBJ2-7|TRBD1
CASSYTQTGSYEQYF
TGTGCCAGCAGTTACACTCAGACAGGGTCCTACGAGCAGTACTTC
>TRBV5-6|.|TRBJ2-3|TRBD2
CASSQRLAGGPDTQYF
TGTGCCAGCAGCCAAAGACTAGCGGGGGGGCCTGATACGCAGTATTTT
>TRBV5-8|.|TRBJ2-7|TRBD2
CASSYLSGVADEQYF
TGTGCCAGCAGCTACCTAAGCGGGGTAGCGGACGAGCAGTACTTC
>TRBV7-2|few|TRBJ2-7|.
CASSLGGAMYEQYF
TGTGCCAGCAGCTTAGGTGGGGCCATGTACGAGCAGTACTTC
>TRBV9|.|TRBJ2-3|TRBD2
CASSVGGSGGSDTQYF
TGTGCCAGCAGCGTAGGGGGTAGCGGGGGATCAGATACGCAGTATTTT
>TRBV20-1|once|TRBJ1-2|.
CSLDGYTF
TGCAGTCTAGATGGCTACACCTTC
>TRBV5-6|.|TRBJ2-3|TRBD1
CASSSGQGRSDTQYF
TGTGCCAGCAGCTCAGGACAGGGACGTTCAGATACGCAGTATTTT
>TRBV7-9|.|TRBJ2-1|TRBD2
CASSLGSGGALDEQFF
TGTGCCAGCAGCTTAGGGAGCGGGGGGGCCTTGGATGAGCAGTTCTTC
>TRBV7-9|.|TRBJ1-4|TRBD1
CASSLGTGSNEKLFF
TGTGCCAGCAGCCTCGGGACAGGCAGTAATGAAAAACTGTTTTTT
>TRBV27|few|TRBJ1-4|TRBD1
CASSKRPGQVNEKLFF
TGTGCCAGCAGCAAGCGACCGGGACAGGTTAATGAAAAACTGTTTTTT
>TRBV10-1|.|TRBJ2-5|TRBD2
CASSGPLVAGDYLETQYF
TGCGCCAGCAGTGGGCCCCTGGTAGCGGGCGACTACCTAGAGACCCAGTACTTC
>TRBV27|.|TRBJ1-5|TRBD1
CASASRRQGDQPQHF
TGTGCCAGCGCCTCACGGCGACAGGGGGATCAGCCCCAGCATTTT
>TRBV5-1|.|TRBJ2-1|.
CASSLGEGAYNEQFF
TGCGCCAGCAGCCTAGGGGAAGGCGCCTACAATGAGCAGTTCTTC